This T cell receptor (beta chain) appears in the sequencing data of a study of blood T cell repertoires in COVID-19 (dated by TCRdb to 2018 to 2020). Concerning the study at large: The collaborator samples originated in the United States, Italy and Spain and spanned the acute and convalescent phases of COVID-19. The prospective study material was composed of cDNA or gDNA derived from T cells, B-cell-depleted T cells, or PBMCs. Deeply sampled blood TCRbeta repertoires from subjects exposed to, actively infected with, or recovered from COVID-19 were included in the dataset. The repertoires were made available in a free public database intended to serve as a resource for research on the immune response to SARS-CoV-2. The samples were drawn from the first 160 participants of the ongoing ImmuneRACE study and from some 1,300 subjects provided by 6 global collaborators. Nearly every sample came with metadata listing a de-identified subject ID, COVID-19 status, age in years and sex. Where available, HLA class I and class II types were taken from metadata supplied by the sample provider and were not determined by assay-based typing.

V is pared back by 4 bases and J by 0 bases, with 17 bases lying between the germline termini. Its CDR3 holds 17 amino acids, cysteine through phenylalanine. CDR3 DNA only is kept here, 51 bases in frame from base 1. Based on the germline V gene, the CDR1 and CDR2 sequences are KGHDR and SFDVKD. TCRbeta CDR3 regions were amplified from genomic DNA using the immunoSEQ Assay, a bias-controlled multiplex PCR. The original methods were these. The number of nucleated cells in each sample was estimated by amplification of reference gene primers within the assay. To quantify the absolute abundance of each unique TCRbeta CDR3 rearrangement, sequence reads were collapsed and filtered. For each sample, productive Simpson clonality was calculated by taking the square root of Simpson's diversity index across productive rearrangements. Here the immuneACCESS table is served through TCRdb, limited to in-frame sequences with V and J called. Missing clones are a known gap in these copies; in checked studies unresolved V genes cover under half, and the rest lacks a known reason. V, J and clone size were drawn from that table, and D and trimming were deduced from the DNA. The sample table holds tens of thousands of clones, of which about 90% were seen once. Together, the top ten hold around 0.52% of the sample.

In Seattle, one collaborating source enrolled patients while the infection was active and tracked those patients longitudinally over the course of disease. Whole blood was collected in K2EDTA tubes by collaborating institutions according to the institutions' own protocols. For TCRbeta analysis, collaborators shipped samples in one of three forms: frozen whole blood, isolated PBMCs, or DNA extracted from either of those sample types. Comment on this clone: What antigen it recognizes has not been identified. Base quality data are lacking; no much larger clone is found one base away.

Study-level results and caveats: The amount of clinical and demographic metadata varied by source and participant and was provided uncurated.

This receptor chain uses TRBV24-1 and TRBJ1-1, with TRBD1 perhaps the D gene, on 5 matching bases. The clonotype was recovered from a man aged 45-65 years with COVID-19, enrolled during active disease. Sequenced material: peripheral blood. The CDR3 region reads CATSDLRTLSMNTEAFF. In nucleotides, the sequence is TGTGCCACCAGTGACTTGAGGACACTCTCAATGAACACTGAAGCTTTCTTT.